Presented here are 10 T cell receptor beta chains from one specimen sequenced in a study of human T cells and chemical hapten exposure. Documented time point: patch test 1, 2 weeks after DPC sensitization. The treatment denotes: therapeutic diphenylcyclopropenone sensitization with weekly scalp DPC. RNA extraction used unfractionated whole blood as the source of total RNA. TCRdb called the RACE reads again in MiXCR, with one record for every CDR3 protein. The sample yields about 37,000 distinct CDR3 sequences, 5% to 8% seen once. Source: whole blood, taken in connection with sensitization to the hapten diphenylcyclopropenone (DPC). These receptors all come from a woman aged 30 to 39 with alopecia areata. Some clones in this sample may be carry-over from other donors' samples.

This clonotype has only a few counts. The genes are TRBV12-3 or TRBV12-4 and TRBJ2-3; TRBD2 aligns across 11 bases. V shed 7 bases, J shed 7 bases, and the junction held 7 bases outside the gene matches. CDR3 length: 14 amino acids. DNA for the CDR3: TGTGCCAGCACCCTAGCGGGGGGTTCGTATACGCAGTATTTT. This encodes CASTLAGGSYTQYF.

This clonotype was counted ten times or more. This chain links TRBV20-1 with TRBJ2-1, with 16 bases identical to TRBD2. The germline V gene encodes CDR1 DFQATT and CDR2 SNEGSKA (reference sequence). The CDR3 totals 17 residues. V was clipped by 3 bases and J by 0 bases; unmatched bases: 2. DNA of the CDR3: TGCAGTGCTAGGGGACTAGCGGGGGGGATCTCCTACAATGAGCAGTTCTTC. Translating gives CSARGLAGGISYNEQFF.

A remark on this clonotype: A clone one base away is much larger, so this may be a read error. The chain has TRBV3-1 and TRBJ2-3, with 8 bases that match TRBD2. CDR1 LGHDT and CDR2 YNNKEL come from the germline V gene (reference sequence). The CDR3 contains 18 residues. The DNA for the CDR3 is TGTGCCACCAGCCAAGGCCGATTCCGGGGGGGCCAAGGGGATACGCAGTATTTT. Its translation is CATSQGRFRGGQGDTQYF.

The sample holds many counts of this clonotype. This chain joins TRBV6-5 and TRBJ1-1; D remains ambiguous. CDR3 length: 13 residues. The V and J ends lost 10 bases and 0 bases respectively, with 12 bases between them. From germline, CDR1 is MNHEY and CDR2 SVGAGI. The CDR3 coding sequence is TGTGCCACCACGAGTGGGTTGAACACTGAAGCTTTCTTT. As protein: CATTSGLNTEAFF.

This clonotype was seen a handful of times. This rearrangement joins TRBV4-2 to TRBJ2-7, with 7 bases identical to TRBD2. CDR1 is LGHNA, CDR2 YNFKEQ, per germline. The CDR3 is 18 residues long. The ends lost 1 base at V and 0 bases at J; junction bases unmatched: 12. CDR3 residues: CASSQVIGGSSLSYEQYF. DNA of the CDR3: TGTGCCAGCAGCCAAGTCATCGGGGGGTCCTCCCTCTCCTACGAGCAGTACTTC.

This clonotype has a count of ten or more. This chain uses TRBV4-1 with TRBJ1-2, with D unclear. The V gene lost 0 bases and the J gene lost 7 bases, with 15 bases spanning the gap. Germline CDR1 and CDR2: MGHRA and YSYEKL. The CDR3 contains 15 residues. The CDR3 bases are TGCGCCAGCAGCCAAGATCGAACCCCCGGCAGTGGCTACACCTTC. It is translated as CASSQDRTPGSGYTF.

There are many counts of this clonotype. The CDR3 reads CSARRGNTEAFF. The CDR3 bases are TGCAGTGCTAGAAGAGGGAACACTGAAGCTTTCTTT. This chain connects TRBV20-1 to TRBJ1-1; D not resolved. CDR1 is DFQATT, CDR2 SNEGSKA, per germline (reference sequence). The V end was cut by 2 bases, the J end by 1 base, with 5 bases between. The CDR3 has 12 amino acids.

This clonotype has only a few counts. The genes are TRBV29-1 and TRBJ1-3; D not resolved. Trimming stripped 1 base from V and 3 bases from J, with 7 bases between. Germline CDR1 and CDR2: SQVTM and ANQGSEA. The CDR3 covers 13 residues. The CDR3 bases are TGCAGCGTTGAAGCGGGAAGTGGAAACACCATATATTTT. Translating gives CSVEAGSGNTIYF.

The gene calls are TRBV6-5 and TRBJ1-5, with a possible D match to TRBD1 (5 bases). Germline V CDR1 and CDR2: MNHEY, SVGAGI. The CDR3 loop spans 15 amino acids. V was shortened by 6 bases and J by 4 bases, with 16 bases between the two germline ends. The DNA of the CDR3 is TGTGCCAGCAGCTCGGGAGGGGCGCGGAATCAGCCCCAGCATTTT. Its translation is CASSSGGARNQPQHF.

This clonotype was found many times. The rearrangement uses TRBV5-1 and TRBJ1-1, with D unclear. Germline loops: CDR1 SGHRS, CDR2 YFSETQ. The CDR3 is 13 residues long. V was trimmed by 2 bases and J by 4 bases, leaving 9 bases between them. The CDR3 region is CASSLSRGTEAFF. DNA of the CDR3: TGCGCCAGCAGCTTATCCCGCGGCACTGAAGCTTTCTTT.